One sample yielded the 27 T cell receptor beta chains listed below, sequenced in a study of cytomegalovirus exposure and HLA in healthy donors (dated by TCRdb to 2016 to 2017). The library was prepared using the immunoSEQ multiplex PCR assay. TCRdb stores this immuneACCESS table with in-frame sequences only. Part of the clones is absent; in the studies checked, under half of the shortfall reflects unresolved V genes, and no reason is known for the rest. The sample yields some 120,000 clones; 85% to 90% were counted once. Together, the top ten hold roughly 2% of the sample. The sample comprised PBMCs. These receptor sequences come from a woman in her late teens or twenties in good health and CMV-seronegative.

This rearrangement joins TRBV7-2 to TRBJ2-7; perhaps TRBD1 as D (6 bases). The V gene's germline CDR1 is SGHTA and CDR2 FQGNSA. The ends were cut back, 7 bases at V and 1 base at J, with 17 bases in the middle. The CDR3 has 15 amino acids. The CDR3 DNA follows: TGTGCCAGCACCTTGCAGGGGTACGCTTCCTACGAGCAGTACTTC. Residues: CASTLQGYASYEQYF.

The V and J genes are TRBV5-1 and TRBJ2-1, with 11 bases fitting TRBD2. CDR3 length: 15 amino acids. Trimming removed 6 bases from V and 4 bases from J; junction bases left unmatched: 6. Per the germline V gene, CDR1 is SGHRS and CDR2 is YFSETQ. CDR3 in DNA: TGCGCCAGCACCTGGGGACTAGCGGTGTACAATGAGCAGTTCTTC. This codes for CASTWGLAVYNEQFF.

V usage is TRBV2 and J usage is TRBJ2-1; 11 bases are a match to TRBD2. The CDR3 runs to 17 residues. With 6 bases clipped from V and 4 bases from J, the junction kept 11 bases outside the gene matches. Looked up from germline, CDR1 is SNHLY and CDR2 is FYNNEI. The CDR3 sequence is CASRKETSGRTYNEQFF. The CDR3 region has the DNA TGTGCCAGCAGGAAGGAAACTAGCGGGAGAACTTACAATGAGCAGTTCTTC.

The genes are TRBV28 and TRBJ2-5, with D uncertain. This CDR3 is built from 12 residues. Germline V gives CDR1 MDHEN, CDR2 SYDVKM. Trimming removed 5 bases from V and 4 bases from J, with 8 bases in between. The chain's CDR3 is CASSPHLETQYF. The CDR3 DNA reads TGTGCCAGCAGTCCCCATTTAGAGACCCAGTACTTC. The full variable domain, its missing parts supplied by reference TRBV28 and TRBJ2-5, is DVKVTQSSRYLVKRTGEKVFLECVQDMDHENMFWYRQDPGLGLRLIYFSYDVKMKEKGDIPEGYSVSREKKERFSLILESASTNQTSMYLCASSPHLETQYFGPGTRLLVL.

The V and J genes are TRBV7-6 and TRBJ2-7; D unresolved. Germline V gives CDR1 SGHVS, CDR2 FNYEAQ. There are 15 residues in the CDR3. V was clipped by 1 base and J by 0 bases, with 10 bases between them. For the CDR3, the DNA is TGTGCCAGCAGCTTAGTGCGGCAAAGCTCCTACGAGCAGTACTTC. This codes for CASSLVRQSSYEQYF.

This clone was seen only a few times. The chain recombines TRBV5-1 with TRBJ2-1, with 15 bases that match TRBD2. This CDR3 has 18 residues. V trimming: 4 bases; J trimming: 2 bases; junction bases outside the gene matches: 7. CDR1 is SGHRS, CDR2 YFSETQ, per germline. The CDR3 protein is CASSGTGLAGGTYNEQFF. The CDR3 nucleotides are TGCGCCAGCAGCGGAACGGGACTAGCGGGAGGCACCTACAATGAGCAGTTCTTC.

The chain couples TRBV4-1 to TRBJ1-2; 7 bases align to TRBD1. After removal of 4 bases from V and 5 bases from J, the junction contained 10 bases not matched to a gene. This CDR3 is built from 15 residues. From germline, CDR1 is MGHRA and CDR2 YSYEKL. CDR3 protein: CASSPRSTDRYGYTF. The CDR3 nucleotides read TGCGCCAGCAGCCCCCGATCAACGGACAGGTATGGCTACACCTTC.

The chain uses TRBV18 and TRBJ1-5; a possible D gene is TRBD1 (6 bases). This CDR3 has 13 amino acids. Trimming took 8 bases from V and 5 from J, leaving 13 bases between them. Germline assignment: CDR1 KGHSH and CDR2 LQKENI. CDR3 sequence reads: CASTRQVDQPQHF. As DNA, the CDR3 is TGTGCCAGCACAAGACAGGTAGATCAGCCCCAGCATTTT.

This clone came up once. The chain is built from TRBV21-1 and TRBJ2-1; the table's D call, TRBD1, has no DNA check behind it. TRBV21-1 represents a pseudogene. The CDR3 totals 14 residues. The CDR3 here is CASTLRGSYNEQFF. The CDR3 bases are TGTGCCAGCACCCTAAGGGGATCCTACAATGAGCAGTTCTTC.

The chain joins TRBV5-1 to TRBJ1-5, with TRBD1 matching 8 bases. Germline V gives CDR1 SGHRS, CDR2 YFSETQ. This CDR3 comprises 15 residues. The V segment lost 3 bases and the J segment 3 bases; nucleotides outside the gene matches: 5. CDR3 sequence reads: CASSWGTGPNQPQHF. The CDR3 coding sequence is TGCGCCAGCAGCTGGGGGACAGGACCCAATCAGCCCCAGCATTTT.

The chain joins TRBV5-1 to TRBJ1-2; possibly TRBD1 for D (6 bases). The V end was cut by 4 bases, the J end by 1 base, with 20 bases between. Per the germline V gene, CDR1 is SGHRS and CDR2 is YFSETQ. The CDR3 sequence is 17 residues long. CDR3 DNA: TGCGCCAGCAGCGCAACCGGGACACCTAGTATTAACTATGGCTACACCTTC. Protein sequence: CASSATGTPSINYGYTF.

This clone was recorded a few times. The same CDR3 can be traced to other DNA sequences in this sample. The chain couples TRBV6-6 to TRBJ2-1, with TRBD1 matching over 11 bases. Looked up from germline, CDR1 is MNHNY and CDR2 is SVGAGI (reference sequence). The CDR3 sequence is 14 residues long. The V segment lost 7 bases and the J segment 6 bases; nucleotides outside the gene matches: 5. In nucleotides, the CDR3 is TGTGCCAGCACTCCGGGACAGGGGGTCAATGAGCAGTTCTTC. Protein: CASTPGQGVNEQFF.

This clone was seen only once. The rearrangement joins TRBV5-1 to TRBJ1-2; possible D gene TRBD1, 6 bases. Germline loops: CDR1 SGHRS, CDR2 YFSETQ. Trimming left V 4 bases short and J 1 base short, with 8 bases between. The CDR3 has 13 amino acids. The CDR3 DNA reads as TGCGCCAGCAGCGGGGGCAGTAACTATGGCTACACCTTC. The encoded protein is CASSGGSNYGYTF.

This sequence joins TRBV28 and TRBJ1-4, with 9 bases matching TRBD1. From germline, CDR1 is MDHEN and CDR2 SYDVKM. V was clipped by 3 bases and J by 5 bases; unmatched bases: 4. The CDR3 is made up of 15 amino acids. The CDR3 DNA sequence: TGTGCCAGCAGTTTGACCGGGACAGGGAATGAAAAACTGTTTTTT. Encoded protein: CASSLTGTGNEKLFF. The full variable domain, in which reference TRBV28 and TRBJ1-4 provide the parts outside the CDR3, is DVKVTQSSRYLVKRTGEKVFLECVQDMDHENMFWYRQDPGLGLRLIYFSYDVKMKEKGDIPEGYSVSREKKERFSLILESASTNQTSMYLCASSLTGTGNEKLFFGSGTQLSVL.

The chain combines TRBV6-6 with TRBJ1-1, with a tentative D call TRBD1 (6 bases). The CDR3 contains 15 residues. With 7 bases removed from V and 0 bases from J, the gap between germline ends came to 15 bases. Germline V gene data show CDR1 as MNHNY and CDR2 as SVGAGI (reference sequence). Here the CDR3 reads CASMVQGRVNTEAFF. The CDR3 DNA sequence: TGTGCCAGCATGGTACAGGGCAGAGTGAACACTGAAGCTTTCTTT.

The chain couples TRBV9 to TRBJ2-5; 8 bases fit TRBD2. The germline CDR1 and CDR2 sequences are SGDLS and YYNGEE. With V trimmed by 0 bases and J by 5 bases, 18 bases remained unmatched. The CDR3 is 19 residues long. The CDR3 sequence: CASSVGPAGEINRHETQYF. Here the CDR3 DNA reads TGTGCCAGCAGCGTAGGTCCAGCGGGAGAGATAAACCGCCACGAGACCCAGTACTTC.

J is TRBJ2-1 and V is TRBV19; D gene ambiguous. CDR1 LNHDA and CDR2 SQIVND come from the germline V gene (reference sequence). Deletions cut 3 bases from V and 4 bases from J, with 13 bases between. There are 15 residues in the CDR3. CDR3 bases: TGTGCCAGTAGTATTACCGGGTTCGGTTACAATGAGCAGTTCTTC. Amino acid sequence: CASSITGFGYNEQFF.

The CDR3 nucleotides are TGTGCCACCGCCCGGGACAGGGGGGCTGGTAACTATGGCTACACCTTC. Amino acids: CATARDRGAGNYGYTF. This chain uses TRBV15 with TRBJ1-2; 11 nucleotides agree with TRBD1. Germline V gene lookup returns CDR1 LNHNV and CDR2 YYDKDF (reference sequence). The CDR3 is 16 residues long. Trimming at V came to 8 bases and at J to 1 base, leaving 9 bases not matched to a gene. The full variable domain, its missing parts supplied by reference TRBV15 and TRBJ1-2, is DAMVIQNPRYQVTQFGKPVTLSCSQTLNHNVMYWYQQKSSQAPKLLFHYYDKDFNNEADTPDNFQSRRPNTSFCFLDIRSPGLGDTAMYLCATARDRGAGNYGYTFGSGTRLTVV.

This rearrangement joins TRBV5-4 to TRBJ1-6; 11 positions agree with TRBD1. Germline CDR1 and CDR2: SGHNT and YYREEE (reference sequence). The CDR3 consists of 15 residues. V lost 4 bases and J lost 10; bases outside the gene matches: 7. This chain's CDR3 is CASSLGGDRGSPLHF. In nucleotides, the CDR3 is TGTGCCAGCAGCCTGGGTGGGGACAGGGGGTCACCCCTCCACTTT.

This chain links TRBV19 with TRBJ1-2; D is unclear. V lost 6 bases, J lost 3 bases, and 8 bases lay in between. Germline CDR1 and CDR2: LNHDA and SQIVND (reference sequence). This CDR3 comprises 12 residues. CDR3 nucleotides: TGTGCCAGTAGCAGACGGGACTATGGCTACACCTTC. Translation: CASSRRDYGYTF.

V gene TRBV6-5 combines with J gene TRBJ2-7; 7 nucleotides align to TRBD2. The junction had 13 bases not matched to a gene; V was cut back by 4 bases and J by 7 bases. Germline assignment: CDR1 MNHEY and CDR2 SVGAGI. CDR3 length: 15 residues. DNA of the CDR3: TGTGCCAGCAGTTCCCTTCTTGCGGGAGTGGATGAGCAGTACTTC. As protein: CASSSLLAGVDEQYF.

Comments on this clone: The same CDR3 arises from other DNA sequences in this sample as well. This sequence joins TRBV30 and TRBJ2-7; perhaps TRBD1 as D (6 bases). Germline lookup yields CDR1 GTSNPN and CDR2 SVGIG (reference sequence). Trimming took 2 bases from V and 4 from J, leaving 9 bases between them. The CDR3 runs 12 residues. The CDR3 sequence: CAWSPQGYEQYF. DNA of the CDR3: TGTGCCTGGAGTCCACAGGGTTACGAGCAGTACTTC.

The chain uses TRBV30 and TRBJ1-5, with 9 bases identical to TRBD1. The germline CDR1 and CDR2 sequences are GTSNPN and SVGIG (reference sequence). This CDR3 contains 15 residues. The V gene end was trimmed by 1 base and the J gene end by 4 bases; junction bases not matched to a gene: 5. CDR3 DNA: TGTGCCTGGAGTGCCCCCGGGACAGGGAATCAGCCCCAGCATTTT. It translates to CAWSAPGTGNQPQHF.

The chain is built from TRBV11-2 and TRBJ1-5; no firm D call. The CDR3 consists of 13 residues. The germline V gene has CDR1 SGHAT and CDR2 FQNNGV. V was clipped by 4 bases and J by 0 bases, with 4 bases between them. CDR3 coding DNA: TGTGCCAGCAGCTACAGTAGCAATCAGCCCCAGCATTTT. Amino acids: CASSYSSNQPQHF.

There are a few counts of this clone. The chain is built from TRBV15 and TRBJ1-4; no reliable D call. Germline assignment: CDR1 LNHNV and CDR2 YYDKDF (reference sequence). The V end lost 0 bases, the J end lost 3 bases, and 8 bases lay between the germline ends. CDR3 size: 15 residues. The CDR3 bases are TGTGCCACCAGCAGAGATAACAGTCCTAATGAAAAACTGTTTTTT. Its translation: CATSRDNSPNEKLFF.

The rearrangement links TRBV4-3 to TRBJ2-7, with 9 bases aligning to TRBD2. The CDR3 loop spans 15 amino acids. The ends lost 4 bases at V and 4 bases at J; junction bases unmatched: 8. From germline, CDR1 is LGHNA and CDR2 YSLEER. The CDR3 region is CASSLTSGPQYEQYF. CDR3 in DNA: TGCGCCAGCAGCCTCACTAGCGGGCCCCAGTACGAGCAGTACTTC.

V usage is TRBV5-1 and J usage is TRBJ2-1; 13 nucleotides line up with TRBD2. J lost 4 bases, V lost 6 bases, and 7 bases had no gene match. Germline CDR1 and CDR2: SGHRS and YFSETQ. The CDR3 runs 16 residues. CDR3 DNA: TGCGCCAGCATCAAGGAGACTAGCGGGAGGTACAATGAGCAGTTCTTC. It yields the protein CASIKETSGRYNEQFF.